These 31 T cell receptor beta chains were sequenced from one sample in a study of response to subunit inactivated influenza vaccine. Via MiXCR, TCRdb re-called the RT-PCR reads, giving one row per CDR3 protein. Here the sample spans 700,000 to 800,000 distinct CDR3 sequences, around 20% being singletons. Sequencing used PBMCs from blood, obtained around 5 days after vaccination. The source is a man aged 50 or older who received an inactivated influenza vaccine.

This chain connects TRBV14 to TRBJ1-6; D gene unclear. Germline lookup yields CDR1 SGHDN and CDR2 FVKESK. The CDR3 covers 12 residues. The V and J ends lost 3 bases and 8 bases respectively, with 5 bases between them. The CDR3, as DNA: TGTGCCAGCAGCCACTTGGATTCACCCCTCCACTTT. Its translation: CASSHLDSPLHF.

V is TRBV7-8 and J is TRBJ1-1, with 9 bases matching TRBD1. CDR1 SGHVS and CDR2 FQNEAQ come from the germline V gene. V lost 6 bases and J lost 3; bases outside the gene matches: 11. This CDR3 spans 16 amino acids. CDR3 DNA: TGTGCCAGCAGATTGGGACAGGGTGTTATAGACACTGAAGCTTTCTTT. Its translation: CASRLGQGVIDTEAFF. Supplemented by reference TRBV7-8 and TRBJ1-1, the full variable domain reads GAGVSQSPRYKVAKRGQDVALRCDPISGHVSLFWYQQALGQGPEFLTYFQNEAQLDKSGLPSDRFFAERPEGSVSTLKIQRTQQEDSAVYLCASRLGQGVIDTEAFFGQGTRLTVV.

This clonotype came up once. J is TRBJ1-1 and V is TRBV7-2; tentatively, D is TRBD1 (5 bases). CDR3 size: 14 residues. Between the trimmed V and J ends, which lost 4 bases and 5 bases, there was a span of 14 bases. CDR1 and CDR2 (germline): SGHTA, FQGNSA. The CDR3 sequence is CASSSSPGKTEAFF. As DNA, the CDR3 is TGTGCCAGCAGCTCCAGCCCAGGGAAAACTGAAGCTTTCTTT.

This clonotype was observed a few times. This chain uses TRBV6-2 or TRBV6-3 with TRBJ2-5, with 16 bases matching TRBD2. From germline, CDR1 is MNHEY and CDR2 SVGEGT. J was trimmed by 4 bases and V by 5 bases; bases with no gene match: 13. This CDR3 has 19 residues. Written as DNA, the CDR3 is TGTGCCAGCAGTCACCCGGGACTAGCGGGGGGGCTTTATGGAGAGACCCAGTACTTC. Translation: CASSHPGLAGGLYGETQYF.

The J gene is TRBJ2-1, the V gene TRBV28; 7 positions agree with TRBD1. The CDR3 is 11 residues long. Germline trimming cut 0 bases from V and 15 bases from J; bases unmatched to any gene: 2. Germline lookup yields CDR1 MDHEN and CDR2 SYDVKM. CDR3: CASSLWDRRFF. CDR3 in DNA: TGTGCCAGCAGTTTATGGGACAGGCGGTTCTTC.

This clonotype was counted only a few times. The chain recombines TRBV6-1 with TRBJ1-5, with D unresolved. Germline CDR1 is MNHNS and CDR2 is SASEGT. This CDR3 comprises 16 residues. Deletions cut 3 bases from V and 5 bases from J, with 17 bases between. This CDR3 reads CASSELPHFTDQPQHF. The CDR3 DNA sequence: TGTGCCAGCAGTGAGCTCCCACACTTTACCGATCAGCCCCAGCATTTT.

The sample holds a few counts of this clonotype. For the CDR3, the DNA is TGTGCCAGCAGTTACCCCGACAGGGGAGGCGTGAACACTGAAGCTTTCTTT. Its protein product is CASSYPDRGGVNTEAFF. The chain recombines TRBV6-2 or TRBV6-3 with TRBJ1-1; the match to TRBD1 covers 8 bases. The CDR3 runs to 17 residues. Germline values: CDR1 MNHEY, CDR2 SVGEGT. V lost 2 bases and J lost 0; bases outside the gene matches: 8.

The chain links TRBV12-3 or TRBV12-4 to TRBJ1-1; 8 bases align to TRBD1. The J segment lost 7 bases and the V segment lost 2 bases, leaving 9 bases of the junction unmatched. CDR3 length equals 15 residues. The CDR3 nucleotides read TGTGCCAGCAGTTTAAAAATGACAGGGGAATTTGAAGCTTTCTTT. Its translation: CASSLKMTGEFEAFF.

The chain links TRBV7-9 to TRBJ2-1, with TRBD2 matching 9 bases. Germline lookup yields CDR1 SEHNR and CDR2 FQNEAQ (reference sequence). With V trimmed by 5 bases and J by 6 bases, 2 bases remained unmatched. The CDR3 sequence is 13 residues long. The CDR3 DNA sequence: TGTGCCAGCAGCGTTAGCGGGGGCAATGAGCAGTTCTTC. It specifies CASSVSGGNEQFF.

The gene calls are TRBV3-1 and TRBJ2-1, with 10 bases that match TRBD2. There are 17 residues in the CDR3. V was pared by 4 bases and J by 8 bases, with 14 bases of the junction left unmatched. The V gene's germline CDR1 is LGHDT and CDR2 YNNKEL (reference sequence). CDR3 amino acids: CASSRLLAGIKRDEQFF. For the CDR3, the DNA is TGTGCCAGCAGCCGCTTACTAGCGGGAATTAAGCGGGATGAGCAGTTCTTC.

This clonotype was detected only a few times. The chain combines TRBV6-5 with TRBJ2-7, with D maybe TRBD1 (6 bases). V gave up 4 bases and J gave up 1 base, with 14 bases separating them. There are 15 residues in the CDR3. CDR1 is MNHEY and CDR2 is SVGAGI in the germline V gene. The CDR3 nucleotides read TGTGCCAGCAGTTTCGGGCAGGGGTATTCCTACGAGCAGTACTTC. Translating gives CASSFGQGYSYEQYF.

The V and J genes are TRBV7-6 and TRBJ2-2; the D is unclear. This CDR3 is built from 18 residues. Germline CDR1 and CDR2: SGHVS and FNYEAQ. Trimming left V 2 bases short and J 2 bases short, with 18 bases between. The CDR3 region is CASSLSPRIGRNTGELFF. The CDR3 region has the DNA TGTGCCAGCAGCTTATCCCCTCGAATCGGCAGAAACACCGGGGAGCTGTTTTTT.

This clonotype was seen only a few times. The V gene is TRBV12-3 or TRBV12-4, the J gene TRBJ2-3; D may be TRBD1 (5 bases). Trimming pared 3 bases from V and 5 bases from J, leaving 15 bases between. The CDR3 has 15 residues. The CDR3 protein is CASSFAATAQDTQYF. The CDR3 DNA is TGTGCCAGCAGTTTTGCGGCGACAGCGCAAGATACGCAGTATTTT.

The V and J genes are TRBV5-5 and TRBJ2-7; TRBD1 matches 9 bases. Unmatched junction bases numbered 12, after V lost 5 bases and J lost 6 bases. CDR1 is SGHKS, CDR2 YYEKEE, per germline (reference sequence). CDR3 length equals 15 residues. The CDR3, as DNA: TGTGCCAGCAGTCCTCCGATACAGGGGGCGGGCGAGCAGTACTTC. This translates into CASSPPIQGAGEQYF.

The CDR3 coding sequence is TGTGCCAGCAGTTTAGGATTTTTTGGACGCCAGGGCTACGAGCAGTACTTC. Its translation is CASSLGFFGRQGYEQYF. The chain uses TRBV12-3 or TRBV12-4 and TRBJ2-7; D is possibly TRBD1 (5 bases). Trimming shortened V by 1 base and J by 3 bases, and 19 bases separated the two germline ends. The CDR3 spans 17 residues.

This sequence joins TRBV6-2 or TRBV6-3 and TRBJ1-2; no firm D call. Trimming took 5 bases from V and 5 from J, leaving 18 bases between them. The germline V gene encodes CDR1 MNHEY and CDR2 SVGEGT. CDR3 size: 15 residues. CDR3 nucleotide sequence: TGTGCCAGCAGTATCCCCGGGAAGTCGGTATATGGCTACACCTTC. Its protein is CASSIPGKSVYGYTF.

Turning to this clonotype: Only one base separates this from a far larger clonotype, so it likely reflects a read error. The chain uses TRBV12-3 or TRBV12-4 and TRBJ2-5, with D possibly TRBD2 on 6 matching bases. The CDR3 consists of 12 residues. Trimming stripped 5 bases from V and 7 bases from J, with 11 bases between. The DNA for the CDR3 is TGTGCCAGCAGTCCCAGGGAGGCGACCCAGTACTTC. It codes for CASSPREATQYF.

The chain is built from TRBV7-2 and TRBJ2-7; TRBD1 is a possible D gene (7 bases). Per the germline V gene, CDR1 is SGHTA and CDR2 is FQGNSA. Trimming took 5 bases from V and 3 from J, leaving 17 bases between them. The CDR3 sequence is 15 residues long. CDR3 in DNA: TGTGCCAGCAGCACCTCGACAGGGAGGTACTACGAGCAGTACTTC. Its translation is CASSTSTGRYYEQYF.

This clonotype came up a few times. The chain couples TRBV5-6 to TRBJ1-5; D is possibly TRBD1 (5 bases). Trimming stripped 4 bases from V and 6 bases from J, with 17 bases between. Per germline, CDR1 SGHDT and CDR2 YYEEEE. The CDR3 length is 15 residues. The chain's CDR3 is CASSDGGGAGQPQHF. The CDR3 region has the DNA TGTGCCAGCAGCGACGGTGGAGGGGCTGGTCAGCCCCAGCATTTT.

This chain connects TRBV6-2 or TRBV6-3 to TRBJ2-3; 9 bases fit TRBD1. Germline assignment: CDR1 MNHEY and CDR2 SVGEGT. V trimming: 6 bases; J trimming: 3 bases; junction bases outside the gene matches: 13. The CDR3 is 17 residues long. The CDR3 spells CASSVLWGQGRTDTQYF. In DNA form, the CDR3 reads TGTGCCAGCAGCGTCCTCTGGGGACAGGGTAGGACAGATACGCAGTATTTT.

The DNA for the CDR3 is TGTGCCATCAGGGAGAGTCCGGGACTAGGGAGCTCCTACAATGAGCAGTTCTTC. Its translation is CAIRESPGLGSSYNEQFF. The chain is built from TRBV10-3 and TRBJ2-1, with 8 nucleotides matching TRBD2. The CDR3 extends over 18 amino acids. V gave up 6 bases and J gave up 0 bases; unmatched junction bases: 13. CDR1 is ENHRY, CDR2 SYGVKD, per germline.

This clonotype was seen only a few times. V gene TRBV7-2 combines with J gene TRBJ2-4, with D tentatively TRBD2 (5 bases). Deletions cut 4 bases from V and 4 bases from J, with 8 bases between. This CDR3 is built from 13 residues. In germline, CDR1 is SGHTA, CDR2 FQGNSA. The DNA of the CDR3 is TGTGCCAGCAGCTCCACTAGAAAAAACATTCAGTACTTC. It encodes CASSSTRKNIQYF.

The gene calls are TRBV4-1 and TRBJ2-1, with 13 bases aligning to TRBD2. Germline loops: CDR1 MGHRA, CDR2 YSYEKL. The CDR3 has 16 residues. The J segment lost 8 bases and the V segment lost 4 bases, leaving 8 bases of the junction unmatched. CDR3 sequence: CASSLATSGRRYEQFF. The CDR3 DNA reads TGCGCCAGCAGCCTGGCGACTAGCGGGAGGAGGTATGAGCAGTTCTTC.

The rearrangement uses TRBV6-5 and TRBJ2-1; D uncertain. V was trimmed by 0 bases and J by 6 bases, leaving 6 bases between them. Germline V CDR1 and CDR2: MNHEY, SVGAGI. The CDR3 sequence is 13 residues long. CDR3 in DNA: TGTGCCAGCAGTTACTCGGCTAGCAATGAGCAGTTCTTC. Amino acids: CASSYSASNEQFF.

In its sample, this clonotype was seen a few times. The chain uses TRBV11-2 and TRBJ1-3; maybe TRBD1 (5 bases). This CDR3 is built from 16 residues. Trimming stripped 5 bases from V and 0 bases from J, with 14 bases between. The germline CDR1 and CDR2 sequences are SGHAT and FQNNGV. CDR3 nucleotides: TGTGCCAGCAGCCGAGCCCCAGGGTCCTCTGGAAACACCATATATTTT. Protein: CASSRAPGSSGNTIYF.

A few counts support this clonotype. The gene calls are TRBV11-2 and TRBJ2-1, with 10 bases fitting TRBD1. The V and J ends lost 2 bases and 2 bases, in that order; junction bases with no gene match: 3. The CDR3 totals 16 residues. The germline V gene has CDR1 SGHAT and CDR2 FQNNGV. The CDR3 reads CASSLMGTGAYNEQFF. The CDR3 DNA sequence: TGTGCCAGCAGCTTAATGGGGACAGGGGCCTACAATGAGCAGTTCTTC.

This clonotype was counted many times. The rearrangement uses TRBV29-1 and TRBJ2-7; TRBD2 is a possible D gene (6 bases). This CDR3 is built from 13 residues. Deletions cut 7 bases from V and 2 bases from J, with 15 bases between. Germline V lookup: CDR1 SQVTM, CDR2 ANQGSEA. This chain's CDR3 is CSASAGTAYEQYF. The CDR3 DNA follows: TGCAGCGCCTCTGCCGGGACTGCCTACGAGCAGTACTTC.

This clonotype came up many times. This chain uses TRBV10-3 with TRBJ2-5; 7 bases agree with TRBD2. Germline lookup yields CDR1 ENHRY and CDR2 SYGVKD. The CDR3 length is 12 residues. Trimming took 6 bases from V and 3 from J; bases not matched to a gene: 1. CDR3 loop: CAISREEETQYF. The CDR3 DNA is TGTGCCATCAGCCGGGAGGAAGAGACCCAGTACTTC.

The chain joins TRBV5-1 to TRBJ1-4; TRBD1 is a possible D gene (5 bases). CDR1 and CDR2 from the germline V gene are SGHRS and YFSETQ. The ends were cut back, 3 bases at V and 8 bases at J, with 17 bases in the middle. The CDR3 is 15 residues long. The CDR3 DNA sequence: TGCGCCAGCAGCTGGGGACGGTCTCGTGACGAAAAACTGTTTTTT. Translating gives CASSWGRSRDEKLFF. Supplemented by reference TRBV5-1 and TRBJ1-4, the full variable domain reads KAGVTQTPRYLIKTRGQQVTLSCSPISGHRSVSWYQQTPGQGLQFLFEYFSETQRNKGNFPGRFSGRQFSNSRSEMNVSTLELGDSALYLCASSWGRSRDEKLFFGSGTQLSVL.

This clonotype was observed a few times. The rearrangement links TRBV15 to TRBJ2-7, with 14 bases identical to TRBD2. In germline, CDR1 is LNHNV, CDR2 YYDKDF (reference sequence). The CDR3 consists of 16 residues. The J segment lost 7 bases and the V segment lost 0 bases, leaving 5 bases of the junction unmatched. The DNA of the CDR3 is TGTGCCACCAGCAGAGATGGGACTAGCGGGGGAGGAGAGCAGTACTTC. Translated, it gives CATSRDGTSGGGEQYF.

This rearrangement joins TRBV3-1 to TRBJ2-3; 7 bases are shared with TRBD2. The CDR3 is 18 amino acids. CDR1 and CDR2 (germline): LGHDT, YNNKEL (reference sequence). After removal of 2 bases from V and 0 bases from J, the junction contained 11 bases not matched to a gene. The CDR3 DNA sequence: TGTGCCAGCAGCCAACATATAGCGGGCCCGACTAGCACAGATACGCAGTATTTT. The encoded protein is CASSQHIAGPTSTDTQYF.